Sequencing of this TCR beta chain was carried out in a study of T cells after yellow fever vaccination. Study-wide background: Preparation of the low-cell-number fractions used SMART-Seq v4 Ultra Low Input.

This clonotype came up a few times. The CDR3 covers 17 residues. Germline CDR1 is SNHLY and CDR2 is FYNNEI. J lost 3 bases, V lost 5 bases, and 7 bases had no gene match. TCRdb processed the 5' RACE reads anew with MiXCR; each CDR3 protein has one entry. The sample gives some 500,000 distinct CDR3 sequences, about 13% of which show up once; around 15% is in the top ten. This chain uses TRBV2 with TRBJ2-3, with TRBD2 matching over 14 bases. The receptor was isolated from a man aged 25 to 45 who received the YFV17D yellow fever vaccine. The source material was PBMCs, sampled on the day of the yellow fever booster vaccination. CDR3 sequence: CASSTGTSGSKTDTQYF. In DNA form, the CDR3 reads TGTGCCAGCAGTACCGGGACTAGCGGGAGTAAGACAGATACGCAGTATTTT.